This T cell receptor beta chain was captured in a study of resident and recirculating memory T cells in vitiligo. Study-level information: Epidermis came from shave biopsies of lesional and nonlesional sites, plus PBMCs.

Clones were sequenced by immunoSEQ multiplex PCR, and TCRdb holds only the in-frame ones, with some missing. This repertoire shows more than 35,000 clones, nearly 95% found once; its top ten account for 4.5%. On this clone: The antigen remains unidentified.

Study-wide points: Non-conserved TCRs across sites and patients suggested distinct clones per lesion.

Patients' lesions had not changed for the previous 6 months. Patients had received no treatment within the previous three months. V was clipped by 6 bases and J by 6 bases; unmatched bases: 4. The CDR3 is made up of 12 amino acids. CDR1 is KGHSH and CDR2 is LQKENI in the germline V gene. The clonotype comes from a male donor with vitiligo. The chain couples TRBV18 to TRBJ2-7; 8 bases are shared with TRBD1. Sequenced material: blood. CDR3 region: CASSQGAREQYF. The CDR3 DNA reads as TGTGCCAGCTCCCAGGGGGCGCGCGAGCAGTACTTC.